These T cell receptor beta chains were read from a single sample in a study of a mutant IDH1 vaccine in newly diagnosed glioma. Only in-frame clones appear in the TCRdb table, and some are missing; sequencing was by immunoSEQ multiplex PCR. The data hold approximately 30,000 clones, with roughly four fifths observed a single time. These receptors' antigens are unknown. Sequencing was performed on PBMCs, taken from a glioma patient whose treatment included an IDH1 peptide vaccine. These TCRs come from a middle-aged man with glioma. CDR3s include the opening cysteine and the closing phenylalanine or tryptophan. The D gene is left open where the match is weak. Not every row has a clone size; where given, it reads once, few, many or a size class.

v_call	clone_size	d_call	j_call	cdr3_aa	cdr3_nt
TRBV6-4	NA	NA	TRBJ1-5	CASSDFPGLPQHF	TGTGCCAGCAGTGACTTCCCGGGATTGCCCCAGCATTTT
TRBV27	NA	NA	TRBJ1-6	CASSWGGSSVYSPLHF	TGTGCCAGCAGTTGGGGAGGGTCATCCGTTTATTCACCCCTCCACTTT
TRBV5-8	NA	NA	TRBJ2-1	CASSLLQGPYNEQFF	TGTGCCAGCAGCTTGCTTCAGGGTCCCTACAATGAGCAGTTCTTC
TRBV7-9	few	TRBD1	TRBJ1-1	CASSLAADREAFF	TGTGCCAGCAGCTTAGCGGCGGACAGGGAAGCTTTCTTT
TRBV5-1	few	NA	TRBJ2-5	CASSPTYRETQYF	TGCGCCAGCAGTCCGACCTATAGAGAGACCCAGTACTTC
TRBV7-9	NA	NA	TRBJ2-7	CASSREVEQYF	TGTGCCAGCAGCCGCGAAGTAGAGCAGTACTTC
TRBV7-2	few	NA	TRBJ2-1	CASSSPGTTYNEQFF	TGTGCCAGCAGCTCCCCTGGAACAACCTACAATGAGCAGTTCTTC
TRBV19	NA	NA	TRBJ1-5	CASSTNPVQHF	TGTGCCAGTAGTACCAACCCGGTTCAGCATTTT
TRBV10-3	NA	NA	TRBJ2-3	CAISESRLGSTDTQYF	TGTGCCATCAGTGAGTCTAGACTAGGGAGCACAGATACGCAGTATTTT
TRBV4-1	NA	NA	TRBJ2-7	CASSHGLLRSGLEQYF	TGCGCCAGCAGCCATGGTTTACTGCGTTCGGGGTTGGAGCAGTACTTC
TRBV27	NA	NA	TRBJ2-1	CASSEWGEYYNEQFF	TGTGCCAGCAGTGAATGGGGGGAATACTACAATGAGCAGTTCTTC
TRBV28	NA	NA	TRBJ2-7	CASSSNKGEYF	TGTGCCAGCAGTTCAAACAAAGGAGAGTACTTC
TRBV10-3	NA	TRBD1	TRBJ1-1	CAISTDRGSTEAFF	TGTGCCATCAGTACCGACAGGGGGAGCACTGAAGCTTTCTTT
TRBV2	NA	NA	TRBJ1-2	CASSDSGAYGYTF	TGTGCCAGCAGTGACAGCGGGGCCTATGGCTACACCTTC
TRBV11-3	NA	NA	TRBJ2-1	CASSSSPYNEQFF	TGTGCCAGCAGCTCCTCACCATACAATGAGCAGTTCTTC
TRBV7-9	NA	NA	TRBJ1-2	CASSLAGGGTSYGYTF	TGTGCCAGCAGCTTAGCCGGTGGAGGGACGAGCTATGGCTACACCTTC
TRBV29-1	few	NA	TRBJ1-5	CSVAQGYGNQPQHF	TGCAGCGTTGCGCAGGGGTATGGCAATCAGCCCCAGCATTTT
TRBV7-2	few	TRBD1	TRBJ1-1	CASSVRTGWDTEAFF	TGTGCCAGCAGCGTTAGGACAGGGTGGGACACTGAAGCTTTCTTT
TRBV30	NA	TRBD2	TRBJ2-5	CAWRLAGVETQYF	TGTGCCTGGCGACTAGCGGGAGTGGAGACCCAGTACTTC
TRBV5-1	NA	NA	TRBJ1-1	CASSLDSRAFF	TGCGCCAGCAGCTTGGATTCGCGGGCTTTCTTT
TRBV10-3	NA	NA	TRBJ2-1	CAISESGGSYNEQFF	TGTGCCATCAGTGAGTCAGGGGGCTCCTACAATGAGCAGTTCTTC
TRBV7-9	NA	TRBD1	TRBJ2-5	CASSLRQGQETQYF	TGTGCCAGCAGCCTAAGACAGGGGCAAGAGACCCAGTACTTC
TRBV6-1	NA	NA	TRBJ2-4	CASSENPQGLGAKNIQYF	TGTGCCAGCAGTGAAAACCCGCAGGGTCTTGGGGCCAAAAACATTCAGTACTTC
TRBV5-6	NA	NA	TRBJ1-1	CASRDKGGNTEAFF	TGTGCCAGCAGGGACAAGGGAGGGAACACTGAAGCTTTCTTT
TRBV2	few	NA	TRBJ1-1	CASTTTENTEAFF	TGTGCCAGCACCACGACAGAGAACACTGAAGCTTTCTTT
TRBV20-1	NA	TRBD1	TRBJ1-2	CSANRGQGFTF	TGCAGTGCAAATAGGGGACAGGGGTTCACCTTC
TRBV11-2	few	TRBD1	TRBJ2-7	CASSLDRVTYEQYF	TGTGCCAGCAGCCTGGACAGGGTCACCTACGAGCAGTACTTC
TRBV4-3	NA	TRBD1	TRBJ1-4	CASSQRGPGTGNEKLFF	TGCGCCAGCAGCCAAAGGGGTCCGGGGACAGGCAATGAAAAACTGTTTTTT
TRBV6-5	NA	NA	TRBJ2-1	CASSYPGLPSNEQFF	TGTGCCAGCAGTTACCCGGGACTCCCTTCCAATGAGCAGTTCTTC
TRBV6-1	few	TRBD1	TRBJ1-4	CASSDLDRGQEKLFF	TGTGCCAGCAGTGACTTGGACAGGGGGCAGGAAAAACTGTTTTTT
TRBV7-2	once	NA	TRBJ1-4	CASSPELRQGVKLFF	TGTGCCAGCAGCCCCGAGTTGAGGCAGGGAGTAAAACTGTTTTTT